This entry lists 20 T cell receptor beta chains sequenced from one sample in a study of early T cells in non-severe SARS-CoV-2 infection (dated by TCRdb to the early 2020s). The library was prepared using 5' RACE. The listed sequencing device is NextSeq 500. The raw public data were reprocessed by TCRdb itself: fastp quality trimming at Q25, MiXCR clonotype calling, in-frame beta chains only. Each entry merges the rows of one CDR3 protein and shows their most common DNA and genes. The sample yields under 85,000 distinct CDR3 sequences; more than 9.5% were counted once. The top ten hold under 7% of the sample. The sequencing here drew on whole blood, taken at baseline. The receptors shown here come from an adult who was a healthcare worker with PCR-confirmed SARS-CoV-2 infection or an uninfected control (not recorded which).

In this sample, this clonotype turned up a few times. The chain links TRBV29-1 to TRBJ2-3; 8 nucleotides agree with TRBD2. Germline V gene lookup returns CDR1 SQVTM and CDR2 ANQGSEA. CDR3 length equals 13 residues. J lost 5 bases, V lost 3 bases, and 4 bases had no gene match. The CDR3 is CSVDPSGGDTQYF. CDR3 coding DNA: TGCAGCGTTGACCCGAGCGGGGGAGATACGCAGTATTTT.

The chain links TRBV7-9 to TRBJ2-1, with TRBD1 identical over 8 bases. The ends lost 5 bases at V and 3 bases at J; junction bases unmatched: 6. CDR3 length: 15 residues. Germline loops: CDR1 SEHNR, CDR2 FQNEAQ (reference sequence). The CDR3 region has the DNA TGTGCCAGCAGCCCCCCCGACAGGGGCTACAATGAGCAGTTCTTC. This sequence encodes CASSPPDRGYNEQFF.

The chain links TRBV29-1 to TRBJ1-1, with no clear D. V was pared by 7 bases and J by 8 bases, with 11 bases between. The CDR3 has 10 amino acids. CDR1 and CDR2 from the germline V gene are SQVTM and ANQGSEA. The CDR3 bases are TGCAGCGGAGGAAGTGGGGAAGCTTTCTTT. Protein product: CSGGSGEAFF. The full variable domain, its missing parts supplied by reference TRBV29-1 and TRBJ1-1, is SAVISQKPSRDICQRGTSLTIQCQVDSQVTMMFWYRQQPGQSLTLIATANQGSEATYESGFVIDKFPISRPNLTFSTLTVSNMSPEDSSIYLCSGGSGEAFFGQGTRLTVV.

This rearrangement joins TRBV7-6 to TRBJ1-4; no reliable D call. Germline CDR1 is SGHVS and CDR2 is FNYEAQ. This CDR3 has 14 amino acids. V was pared by 5 bases and J by 2 bases, with 9 bases between. CDR3 sequence (DNA): TGTGCCAGCAGCGGGGAAGTGACTAATGAAAAACTGTTTTTT. This translates into CASSGEVTNEKLFF. Full variable domain (outside the CDR3, taken from reference TRBV7-6 and TRBJ1-4): GAGVSQSPRYKVTKRGQDVALRCDPISGHVSLYWYRQALGQGPEFLTYFNYEAQQDKSGLPNDRFSAERPEGSISTLTIQRTEQRDSAMYRCASSGEVTNEKLFFGSGTQLSVL.

J is TRBJ2-3 and V is TRBV5-1; possible D gene TRBD2, 7 bases. The CDR3 totals 17 residues. The V gene's germline CDR1 is SGHRS and CDR2 YFSETQ. The germline V and J ends were trimmed by 6 bases and 0 bases, with 20 bases remaining between them. This chain's CDR3 is CASTPSRGAASTDTQYF. CDR3 sequence (DNA): TGCGCCAGCACCCCAAGCCGGGGGGCAGCTAGCACAGATACGCAGTATTTT.

This clonotype was observed a few times. V is TRBV24-1 and J is TRBJ2-1; 10 bases map to TRBD2. J lost 7 bases, V lost 4 bases, and 9 bases had no gene match. The CDR3 is 16 residues long. CDR1 is KGHDR and CDR2 is SFDVKD in the germline V gene. The CDR3 DNA sequence: TGTGCCACCAGTGACCGGACTAGCGGTTTCGGTAATGAGCAGTTCTTC. Translating it yields CATSDRTSGFGNEQFF.

This clonotype was detected ten times or more. This sequence joins TRBV7-6 and TRBJ2-2; D is undetermined. CDR3 length equals 13 residues. CDR1 is SGHVS and CDR2 is FNYEAQ in the germline V gene. With 6 bases removed from V and 9 bases from J, the gap between germline ends came to 14 bases. The CDR3 loop reads CASRSLSSRELFF. DNA for the CDR3: TGTGCCAGCAGAAGTCTCTCAAGCCGGGAGCTGTTTTTT.

This clonotype came up a few times. CDR3 sequence reads: CAISESGSIYGYTF. In nucleotides, the CDR3 is TGTGCCATCAGTGAGTCTGGCAGCATCTATGGCTACACCTTC. The chain recombines TRBV10-3 with TRBJ1-2, with D uncertain. V lost 0 bases, J lost 4 bases, and 9 bases lay in between. CDR1 and CDR2 from the germline V gene are ENHRY and SYGVKD. The CDR3 totals 14 residues.

The chain carries TRBV21-1 and TRBJ1-1. TRBV21-1 is given as a pseudogene. The CDR3 extends over 13 amino acids. As DNA, the CDR3 is TGTGCCAGCAGCAATGGTTTGGGCAGAGAAGCTTTCTTT. It codes for CASSNGLGREAFF.

The rearrangement links TRBV12-3 or TRBV12-4 to TRBJ2-1; D might be TRBD1 (5 bases). Trimming removed 6 bases at V and 7 bases at J, with 13 bases between. The CDR3 covers 13 residues. As DNA, the CDR3 is TGTGCCAGCAGAGCAAAGGGGCAGAATGAGCAGTTCTTC. Its protein is CASRAKGQNEQFF.

This clonotype was recorded at least ten times. The chain uses TRBV18 and TRBJ2-3, with D uncertain. CDR1 is KGHSH and CDR2 is LQKENI in the germline V gene. The ends were cut back, 2 bases at V and 2 bases at J, with 8 bases in the middle. The CDR3 consists of 14 residues. This CDR3 is CASSPIGYTDTQYF. In DNA form, the CDR3 reads TGTGCCAGCTCACCAATCGGCTACACAGATACGCAGTATTTT.

The V and J genes are TRBV12-3 or TRBV12-4 and TRBJ1-6; 11 bases align to TRBD1. There are 14 residues in the CDR3. Trimming cost V 4 bases and J 9 bases; bases outside gene matches: 2. The CDR3 bases are TGTGCCAGCAGTTGGACAGGGGGCAGTTCACCCCTCCACTTT. This gives the protein CASSWTGGSSPLHF.

This clonotype was counted many times. V gene TRBV11-2 combines with J gene TRBJ1-1, with D hard to call. This CDR3 has 12 amino acids. Between the trimmed V and J ends, which lost 3 bases and 8 bases, there was a span of 10 bases. CDR1 is SGHAT and CDR2 is FQNNGV in the germline V gene. The DNA of the CDR3 is TGTGCCAGCAGCTTCTTCGCCAGGGAAGCTTTCTTT. Residues: CASSFFAREAFF.

The chain combines TRBV6-6 with TRBJ2-7; 14 bases map to TRBD2. The CDR3 has 15 residues. Germline CDR1 and CDR2: MNHNY and SVGAGI (reference sequence). With V trimmed by 4 bases and J by 1 base, 0 bases remained unmatched. CDR3 sequence: CASSWTSGGSYEQYF. CDR3 coding DNA: TGTGCCAGCAGTTGGACTAGCGGGGGGTCCTACGAGCAGTACTTC.

The chain carries TRBV29-1 and TRBJ2-7; D is unresolved. The CDR3 contains 13 residues. V dropped 1 base and J dropped 2 bases, with 9 bases sitting between them. Germline V lookup: CDR1 SQVTM, CDR2 ANQGSEA. Here the CDR3 reads CSVEVAGAYEQYF. Here the CDR3 DNA reads TGCAGCGTTGAAGTGGCCGGTGCCTACGAGCAGTACTTC.

The rearrangement uses TRBV3-1 and TRBJ2-4; tentative D call: TRBD1 (6 bases). Deletions cut 2 bases from V and 8 bases from J, with 13 bases between. Germline V gives CDR1 LGHDT, CDR2 YNNKEL (reference sequence). The CDR3 has 14 amino acids. CDR3 region: CASSQRGIEDIQYF. The CDR3 nucleotides read TGTGCCAGCAGCCAAAGGGGGATAGAGGACATTCAGTACTTC.

Only a few counts were recorded for this clonotype. The rearrangement links TRBV27 to TRBJ1-4; 7 nucleotides agree with TRBD1. CDR3 length equals 15 residues. The J segment lost 4 bases and the V segment lost 5 bases, leaving 7 bases of the junction unmatched. Germline values: CDR1 MNHEY, CDR2 SMNVEV (reference sequence). The chain's CDR3 is CASSLTGALNEKLFF. In DNA form, the CDR3 reads TGTGCCAGCAGTCTAACAGGGGCTCTTAATGAAAAACTGTTTTTT.

The chain couples TRBV11-2 to TRBJ2-7; 7 nucleotides align to TRBD1. From germline, CDR1 is SGHAT and CDR2 FQNNGV. Trimming at V came to 1 base and at J to 6 bases, leaving 9 bases not matched to a gene. CDR3 length equals 15 residues. CDR3 nucleotide sequence: TGTGCCAGCAGCTTAGTTGCCCGACAGGGTTCCGAGCAGTACTTC. Protein sequence: CASSLVARQGSEQYF. The variable domain in full, with the rest retrieved from reference TRBV11-2 and TRBJ2-7, is EAGVAQSPRYKIIEKRQSVAFWCNPISGHATLYWYQQILGQGPKLLIQFQNNGVVDDSQLPKDRFSAERLKGVDSTLKIQPAKLEDSAVYLCASSLVARQGSEQYFGPGTRLTVT.

This clonotype was counted a few times. The rearrangement links TRBV11-2 to TRBJ2-5; tentatively, D is TRBD1 or TRBD2 (5 bases each). With 5 bases removed from V and 2 bases from J, the gap between germline ends came to 15 bases. Germline V lookup: CDR1 SGHAT, CDR2 FQNNGV. CDR3 length: 15 amino acids. The CDR3 reads CASSINIGEQETQYF. The CDR3, as DNA: TGTGCCAGCAGCATTAACATAGGGGAGCAAGAGACCCAGTACTTC.

V is TRBV29-1 and J is TRBJ2-2; no reliable D call. CDR3 length equals 13 residues. CDR1 and CDR2 from the germline V gene are SQVTM and ANQGSEA. V shed 6 bases and J shed 1 base, with 9 bases lying between them. The CDR3 bases are TGCAGCGTACCACACAAGAACACCGGGGAGCTGTTTTTT. It yields the protein CSVPHKNTGELFF.